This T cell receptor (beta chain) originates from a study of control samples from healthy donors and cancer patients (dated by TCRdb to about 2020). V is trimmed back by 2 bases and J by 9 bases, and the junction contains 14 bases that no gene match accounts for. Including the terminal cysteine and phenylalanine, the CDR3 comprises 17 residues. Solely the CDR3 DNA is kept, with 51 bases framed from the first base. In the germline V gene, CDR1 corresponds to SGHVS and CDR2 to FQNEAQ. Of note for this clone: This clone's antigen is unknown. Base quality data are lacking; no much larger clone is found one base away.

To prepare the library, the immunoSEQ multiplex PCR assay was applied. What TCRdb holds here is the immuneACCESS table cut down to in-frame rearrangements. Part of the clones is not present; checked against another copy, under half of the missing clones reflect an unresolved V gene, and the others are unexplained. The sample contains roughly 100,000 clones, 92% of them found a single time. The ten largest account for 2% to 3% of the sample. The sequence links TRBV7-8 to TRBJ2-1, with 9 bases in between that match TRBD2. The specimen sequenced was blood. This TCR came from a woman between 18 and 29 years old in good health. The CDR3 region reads CASSLQRREGLDGEQFF. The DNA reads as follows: TGTGCCAGCAGCTTACAGCGGCGGGAGGGCCTTGACGGTGAGCAGTTCTTC.